Following are 11 T cell receptor beta chains from one sample sequenced in a study of T cell repertoires in aging, cancer and after chemotherapy. Amplification of TCR beta used genomic DNA extracted from peripheral blood. Rearranged V-D-J TRB sequences were amplified with a mixed TRB-A/B primer pool. TCRdb redid the calling of the multiplex PCR reads with MiXCR, one entry per CDR3 protein. The sample has 10,000 to 13,000 distinct CDR3 sequences, roughly 25% seen once. The specimen was blood. These receptors all stem from a human donor in good health.

The J gene is TRBJ1-5, the V gene TRBV6-2 or TRBV6-3, with a possible D match to TRBD1 (6 bases). V was cut by 5 bases and J by 3 bases, with 11 bases left in between. CDR3 length: 14 residues. The germline gives CDR1 MNHEY, CDR2 SVGEGT. The CDR3 sequence is CASSRTVYNQPQHF. The CDR3 DNA reads TGTGCCAGCAGTAGGACAGTATACAATCAGCCCCAGCATTTT.

This clonotype was counted only a few times. The chain recombines TRBV12-3 or TRBV12-4 with TRBJ2-2, with D perhaps matching TRBD1 (6 bases). This CDR3 comprises 16 residues. V was pared by 2 bases and J by 5 bases, with 15 bases between. The CDR3 sequence is CASSLQGSIWTGELFF. As DNA, the CDR3 is TGTGCCAGCAGTTTACAGGGGTCGATATGGACCGGGGAGCTGTTTTTT.

This clonotype has only a few counts. The CDR3 here is CASSFQRGVGTDTQYF. The CDR3 DNA is TGTGCCAGCAGCTTCCAGCGGGGTGTGGGCACAGATACGCAGTATTTT. The J gene is TRBJ2-3, the V gene TRBV7-2; 7 nucleotides align to TRBD2. Germline CDR1 and CDR2: SGHTA and FQGNSA. The CDR3 is made up of 16 amino acids. Trimming cost V 3 bases and J 1 base; bases outside gene matches: 7.

This chain uses TRBV27 with TRBJ2-1, with TRBD1 matching 7 bases. There are 12 residues in the CDR3. CDR1 and CDR2 (germline): MNHEY, SMNVEV (reference sequence). V shed 8 bases, J shed 8 bases, and the junction held 6 bases outside the gene matches. Here the CDR3 reads CASRKGAHEQFF. The CDR3 DNA reads TGTGCCAGCCGTAAGGGGGCTCATGAGCAGTTCTTC.

J is TRBJ2-3 and V is TRBV4-1; 9 nucleotides agree with TRBD1. The CDR3 has 18 amino acids. The germline V gene has CDR1 MGHRA and CDR2 YSYEKL. The trim removed 2 bases at V and 0 bases at J, leaving 9 bases unmatched. The CDR3 region has the DNA TGCGCCAGCAGCCAACCAAGACAGGGGGTTACTAGCACAGATACGCAGTATTTT. Its translation is CASSQPRQGVTSTDTQYF.

The chain combines TRBV14 with TRBJ1-3; D gene uncertain. In germline, CDR1 is SGHDN, CDR2 FVKESK. CDR3 length: 15 amino acids. Trimming left V 1 base short and J 3 bases short, with 10 bases between. CDR3 nucleotides: TGTGCCAGCAGCCAAGGTATAACATTTGGAAACACCATATATTTT. It yields the protein CASSQGITFGNTIYF.

J is TRBJ1-2 and V is TRBV7-9; unclear D gene. The germline V and J ends were trimmed by 1 base and 4 bases, with 7 bases remaining between them. CDR1 SEHNR and CDR2 FQNEAQ come from the germline V gene (reference sequence). The CDR3 length is 13 residues. The CDR3 spells CASSLGGFYGYTF. CDR3 in DNA: TGTGCCAGCAGCTTAGGCGGATTCTATGGCTACACCTTC. The whole variable domain, remainder taken from reference TRBV7-9 and TRBJ1-2, is DTGVSQNPRHKITKRGQNVTFRCDPISEHNRLYWYRQTLGQGPEFLTYFQNEAQLEKSRLLSDRFSAERPKGSFSTLEIQRTEQGDSAMYLCASSLGGFYGYTFGSGTRLTVV.

The chain couples TRBV11-3 to TRBJ2-3; 12 bases are shared with TRBD2. The germline CDR1 and CDR2 sequences are SGHNT and YENEEA. V trimming: 3 bases; J trimming: 2 bases; junction bases outside the gene matches: 3. The CDR3 contains 16 residues. CDR3 sequence (DNA): TGTGCCAGCAGCTTGAGACTAGCGGGGGACACAGATACGCAGTATTTT. It yields the protein CASSLRLAGDTDTQYF.

In its sample, this clonotype is medium-sized. V usage is TRBV27 and J usage is TRBJ2-7; D is possibly TRBD2 (5 bases). With 2 bases removed from V and 7 bases from J, the gap between germline ends came to 6 bases. There are 11 residues in the CDR3. Germline values: CDR1 MNHEY, CDR2 SMNVEV (reference sequence). The CDR3 region is CASSLGGEQYF. The CDR3 DNA reads TGTGCCAGCAGTTTAGGAGGTGAGCAGTACTTC.

This clonotype was detected a few times. The chain combines TRBV20-1 with TRBJ2-5, with D tentatively TRBD1 or TRBD2 (5 bases each). Germline lookup yields CDR1 DFQATT and CDR2 SNEGSKA (reference sequence). The CDR3 length is 16 residues. V lost 6 bases, J lost 2 bases, and 22 bases lay in between. This CDR3 reads CSAERYGDLVQETQYF. The DNA for the CDR3 is TGCAGTGCGGAGAGGTACGGGGACCTCGTACAAGAGACCCAGTACTTC.

This clonotype has more than one count but fewer than ten. The chain joins TRBV7-2 to TRBJ2-7, with 9 bases that match TRBD2. Trimming took 3 bases from V and 5 from J; bases not matched to a gene: 8. Germline-derived CDR1 and CDR2 are SGHTA and FQGNSA. The CDR3 runs to 15 residues. CDR3 amino acids: CASSFRRGGTDEQYF. The CDR3 region has the DNA TGTGCCAGCAGCTTTAGGCGGGGGGGCACGGACGAGCAGTACTTC.